The next 29 T cell receptor beta chains were all read from a single sample in a study of identical twins. TCRdb passed the 5' RACE reads through MiXCR, listing each CDR3 protein once. Among 1.5 million or so distinct CDR3 sequences listed, around a third were seen once. Sequencing was carried out using cord blood. Every receptor here comes from a newborn girl in good health.

The rearrangement joins TRBV9 to TRBJ2-3; 7 bases map to TRBD2. The CDR3 covers 16 residues. V lost 0 bases and J lost 1; bases outside the gene matches: 5. The germline gives CDR1 SGDLS, CDR2 YYNGEE. CDR3 sequence: CASSVGLAYGTDTQYF. The CDR3 DNA is TGTGCCAGCAGCGTAGGACTAGCCTATGGCACAGATACGCAGTATTTT.

The sample holds a few counts of this clonotype. J is TRBJ2-7 and V is TRBV12-3 or TRBV12-4, with TRBD2 matching 8 bases. The CDR3 is 15 residues long. Trimming cost V 5 bases and J 7 bases; bases outside gene matches: 13. The CDR3 DNA is TGTGCCAGCAGTCCAGGGACTAGGTCCTACAATGAGCAGTACTTC. This gives the protein CASSPGTRSYNEQYF.

V is TRBV5-1 and J is TRBJ2-5; D is undetermined. With the DNA end fitting TRBJ2-1 better, the J assignment may be wrong. This CDR3 spans 13 amino acids. The germline V gene encodes CDR1 SGHRS and CDR2 YFSETQ. The CDR3, as DNA: TGCGCCAGCAGCGGAGCCGTACAAGAGACCCAGTTCTTC. Translation gives CASSGAVQETQFF.

This clonotype was detected only a few times. The chain uses TRBV27 and TRBJ2-2; D is possibly TRBD2 (5 bases). The V end was cut by 2 bases, the J end by 9 bases, with 10 bases between. The CDR3 length is 13 residues. CDR1 is MNHEY, CDR2 SMNVEV, per germline (reference sequence). The CDR3 DNA reads TGTGCCAGCAGTTTAAGGGAGAGCAGGGAGCTGTTTTTT. Its translation: CASSLRESRELFF.

CDR3 loop: CASSQGRHDSNQPQHF. CDR3 coding DNA: TGTGCCAGCAGCCAAGGAAGACATGATAGCAATCAGCCCCAGCATTTT. The V call is TRBV4-2, the J call TRBJ1-5; D not resolved. Germline V lookup: CDR1 LGHNA, CDR2 YNFKEQ. V gave up 1 base and J gave up 0 bases, with 10 bases separating them. This CDR3 is 16 amino acids long.

V and J are TRBV19 and TRBJ1-1, with D possibly TRBD1 on 6 matching bases. CDR1 LNHDA and CDR2 SQIVND come from the germline V gene (reference sequence). Trimming took 5 bases from V and 0 from J, leaving 19 bases between them. This CDR3 has 17 amino acids. The CDR3 spells CASSPGAWGSMNTEAFF. The CDR3 coding sequence is TGTGCCAGTAGTCCGGGGGCATGGGGCTCGATGAACACTGAAGCTTTCTTT.

This sequence joins TRBV10-3 and TRBJ1-1; 8 bases fit TRBD1. The CDR3 is 15 residues long. CDR1 and CDR2 from the germline V gene are ENHRY and SYGVKD. V gave up 3 bases and J gave up 6 bases; unmatched junction bases: 9. CDR3 sequence: CAISDPTGVNAEAFF. CDR3 nucleotide sequence: TGTGCCATCAGTGACCCGACAGGGGTTAACGCTGAAGCTTTCTTT.

The chain recombines TRBV12-3 or TRBV12-4 with TRBJ1-1; perhaps TRBD1 as D (5 bases). The V end lost 3 bases, the J end lost 4 bases, and 9 bases lay between the germline ends. The CDR3 loop spans 13 amino acids. The CDR3 protein is CASSLGEFTEAFF. In nucleotides, the CDR3 is TGTGCCAGCAGTTTGGGGGAGTTCACTGAAGCTTTCTTT.

The chain links TRBV28 to TRBJ1-1; no reliable D call. V lost 4 bases, J lost 3 bases, and 15 bases lay in between. CDR3 size: 15 residues. Germline V gene data show CDR1 as MDHEN and CDR2 as SYDVKM. This chain's CDR3 is CASSSPRVGDTEAFF. The DNA for the CDR3 is TGTGCCAGCAGTTCCCCGCGGGTTGGCGACACTGAAGCTTTCTTT.

The gene calls are TRBV3-1 and TRBJ2-7, with 9 bases that match TRBD2. The CDR3 covers 15 residues. V lost 4 bases and J lost 3; bases outside the gene matches: 7. Looked up from germline, CDR1 is LGHDT and CDR2 is YNNKEL (reference sequence). The CDR3: CASSLGSSGVYEQYF. CDR3 nucleotides: TGTGCCAGCAGCCTCGGTTCTAGCGGGGTCTACGAGCAGTACTTC.

This clonotype was counted a few times. The chain uses TRBV6-5 and TRBJ2-3, with D possibly matching TRBD2 (6 bases). Looked up from germline, CDR1 is MNHEY and CDR2 is SVGAGI. Trimming shortened V by 8 bases and J by 3 bases, and 15 bases separated the two germline ends. CDR3 length equals 14 residues. CDR3 coding DNA: TGTGCCAGCGCCCTTACGGGGAGGACAGATACGCAGTATTTT. Translation: CASALTGRTDTQYF.

The gene calls are TRBV7-8 and TRBJ2-3; TRBD2 is a possible D gene (5 bases). The CDR3 length is 16 residues. The germline V and J ends were trimmed by 0 bases and 0 bases, with 10 bases remaining between them. Germline assignment: CDR1 SGHVS and CDR2 FQNEAQ. The CDR3 protein is CASSLAIRGSTDTQYF. The CDR3 coding sequence is TGTGCCAGCAGCTTAGCGATCCGGGGTAGCACAGATACGCAGTATTTT.

To note about this clonotype: Since a much larger clone is just one base distant, this may be a read error. V usage is TRBV12-3 or TRBV12-4 and J usage is TRBJ2-3; a possible D gene is TRBD2 (6 bases). The CDR3 extends over 16 amino acids. The CDR3 protein is CASSAGLRGSTDTEYF. DNA of the CDR3: TGTGCCAGCAGTGCCGGTCTCCGGGGGAGCACAGATACGGAGTATTTT.

This clonotype was detected many times. The chain carries TRBV12-3 or TRBV12-4 and TRBJ2-3; 9 bases agree with TRBD1. V lost 3 bases and J lost 4; bases outside the gene matches: 8. This CDR3 spans 16 amino acids. CDR3: CASSFRGTGKADTQYF. The CDR3, as DNA: TGTGCCAGCAGTTTCCGCGGGACAGGGAAGGCAGATACGCAGTATTTT.

This clonotype came up many times. The V and J genes are TRBV29-1 and TRBJ2-1; D unresolved. CDR1 and CDR2 from the germline V gene are SQVTM and ANQGSEA. CDR3 size: 16 residues. V shed 4 bases and J shed 2 bases, with 18 bases lying between them. CDR3 in DNA: TGCAGCGTTGCCCCGATGACTTCCTCAACCTACAATGAGCAGTTCTTC. Its protein product is CSVAPMTSSTYNEQFF.

V is TRBV12-3 or TRBV12-4 and J is TRBJ1-2; TRBD1 matches 10 bases. V trimming: 4 bases; J trimming: 4 bases; junction bases outside the gene matches: 6. CDR3 length: 15 residues. CDR3 amino acids: CASSWGDRGIYGYTF. CDR3 bases: TGTGCCAGCAGTTGGGGGGACAGGGGTATCTATGGCTACACCTTC.

This clonotype was picked up a small number of times. The gene calls are TRBV14 and TRBJ2-1; TRBD2 matches at 8 bases. The V and J ends lost 0 bases and 12 bases, in that order; junction bases with no gene match: 1. The CDR3 has 12 amino acids. The germline gives CDR1 SGHDN, CDR2 FVKESK. The chain's CDR3 is CASSQEGLGQFF. In nucleotides, the CDR3 is TGTGCCAGCAGCCAAGAGGGACTAGGGCAGTTCTTC.

This chain links TRBV7-2 with TRBJ2-7; 7 positions agree with TRBD2. Germline-derived CDR1 and CDR2 are SGHTA and FQGNSA. The CDR3 has 15 residues. Losses at the gene ends were 2 bases for V and 4 bases for J; bases not matched to a gene: 8. The CDR3 loop reads CASSLKLATNYEQYF. In DNA, the CDR3 is TGTGCCAGCAGCTTAAAACTAGCGACCAATTACGAGCAGTACTTC. Full variable domain (rest looked up from reference TRBV7-2 and TRBJ2-7): GAGVSQSPSNKVTEKGKDVELRCDPISGHTALYWYRQSLGQGLEFLIYFQGNSAPDKSGLPSDRFSAERTGGSVSTLTIQRTQQEDSAVYLCASSLKLATNYEQYFGPGTRLTVT.

This rearrangement joins TRBV5-1 to TRBJ2-4; 9 nucleotides line up with TRBD2. The assigned J gene may be wrong: the sequence end matches TRBJ2-7 better. Looked up from germline, CDR1 is SGHRS and CDR2 is YFSETQ. CDR3 length: 17 amino acids. The CDR3 reads CASSLERLGLARSEQYF. The CDR3 region has the DNA TGCGCCAGCAGCTTGGAGCGCTTAGGACTAGCGAGGAGCGAGCAGTACTTC.

The chain joins TRBV11-2 to TRBJ2-3; TRBD2 is a possible D gene (6 bases). Germline V CDR1 and CDR2: SGHAT, FQNNGV. The V and J ends lost 5 bases and 2 bases respectively, with 11 bases between them. This CDR3 contains 14 residues. The CDR3 is CASSTRDFTDTQYF. In nucleotides, the CDR3 is TGTGCCAGCAGCACCCGGGACTTCACAGATACGCAGTATTTT. Looking up the rest from reference TRBV11-2 and TRBJ2-3 gives the full variable domain: EAGVAQSPRYKIIEKRQSVAFWCNPISGHATLYWYQQILGQGPKLLIQFQNNGVVDDSQLPKDRFSAERLKGVDSTLKIQPAKLEDSAVYLCASSTRDFTDTQYFGPGTRLTVL.

CDR3 coding DNA: TGCGCCAGCAGCCAAGAAGGTCTTCCCCCAGATACGCAGTATTTT. Translation gives CASSQEGLPPDTQYF. The chain couples TRBV4-1 to TRBJ2-3; no clear D. The CDR3 length is 15 residues. Trimming took 0 bases from V and 4 from J, leaving 11 bases between them. Germline CDR1 MGHRA, CDR2 YSYEKL.

In regard to this clonotype: This may come from a read error, since a much larger clone is one base off. The CDR3 protein is CASSVGLAGGYNEQCF. The CDR3 nucleotides are TGTGCCAGCAGCGTAGGACTAGCGGGAGGGTACAATGAGCAGTGCTTC. The chain uses TRBV9 and TRBJ2-7, with 14 positions matching TRBD2. The germline V gene encodes CDR1 SGDLS and CDR2 YYNGEE. The CDR3 is 16 residues long.

The CDR3 DNA reads as TGTGCCATCGGGGGGACTAGCTGGGATGAGCAGTTCTTC. It codes for CAIGGTSWDEQFF. The chain carries TRBV10-3 and TRBJ2-1; 9 bases match TRBD2. V lost 8 bases and J lost 8; bases outside the gene matches: 7. The CDR3 consists of 13 residues. Germline-derived CDR1 and CDR2 are ENHRY and SYGVKD.

This clonotype showed up just a few times. The chain uses TRBV6-5 and TRBJ1-2; 10 positions match TRBD1. Per the germline V gene, CDR1 is MNHEY and CDR2 is SVGAGI. The CDR3 runs 14 residues. The ends lost 2 bases at V and 6 bases at J; junction bases unmatched: 3. CDR3 protein: CASSYLTGGDGYTF. CDR3 nucleotide sequence: TGTGCCAGCAGTTACCTGACAGGGGGCGATGGCTACACCTTC.

This clonotype was found a few times. V gene TRBV3-1 combines with J gene TRBJ2-7; D may be TRBD2 (5 bases). This CDR3 comprises 16 residues. Trimming took 1 base from V and 0 from J, leaving 13 bases between them. Looked up from germline, CDR1 is LGHDT and CDR2 is YNNKEL (reference sequence). The CDR3 region is CASSQGVGIASYEQYF. CDR3 sequence (DNA): TGTGCCAGCAGCCAAGGGGTCGGGATCGCCTCCTACGAGCAGTACTTC.

This clonotype was counted only a few times. The V call is TRBV6-5, the J call TRBJ1-1, with 9 bases matching TRBD1. Germline V CDR1 and CDR2: MNHEY, SVGAGI. The CDR3 spans 12 residues. V lost 4 bases and J lost 7; bases outside the gene matches: 1. The CDR3 loop is CASSWGQGEAFF. CDR3 nucleotides: TGTGCCAGCAGTTGGGGACAGGGTGAAGCTTTCTTT.

This chain links TRBV28 with TRBJ2-6; D might be TRBD2 (6 bases). Germline V lookup: CDR1 MDHEN, CDR2 SYDVKM. The V end was cut by 5 bases, the J end by 0 bases, with 14 bases between. The CDR3 loop spans 17 amino acids. CDR3 in DNA: TGTGCCAGCAGTCTGGAGGGACTGTACTCTGGGGCCAACGTCCTGACTTTC. Translating gives CASSLEGLYSGANVLTF.

CDR3 DNA: TGCAGTGCTAGCGGCGGCTATGAAAAACTGTTTTTT. Translating gives CSASGGYEKLFF. The chain couples TRBV20-1 to TRBJ1-4; D is ambiguous. The CDR3 totals 12 residues. Germline CDR1 is DFQATT and CDR2 is SNEGSKA (reference sequence). Trimming stripped 3 bases from V and 6 bases from J, with 8 bases between.

This clonotype was observed many times. This chain links TRBV27 with TRBJ2-7, with 10 bases lining up with TRBD2. V lost 4 bases and J lost 3; bases outside the gene matches: 3. Germline V gives CDR1 MNHEY, CDR2 SMNVEV (reference sequence). CDR3 size: 14 residues. CDR3 bases: TGTGCCAGCAGTTCCCGGACTAGCGGCTACGAGCAGTACTTC. Translated, it gives CASSSRTSGYEQYF.